This TCR beta chain was obtained from a study of T cells in Graves' hyperthyroidism and ophthalmopathy (dated by TCRdb to between 2019 and 2020). Regarding the research as a whole: Peripheral blood samples were taken at initial diagnosis, before any treatment was given. The roughly 91 discovery patients were randomly divided into training and test sets at a 7:3 ratio. In several Graves' hyperthyroidism patients, the study also compared T-cell repertoires from thyroid tissue with T-cell repertoires from blood. TCR Vbeta CDR3 sequencing of approximately 140 peripheral blood samples (43 ophthalmopathy, about 75 hyperthyroidism and some 17 progressor patients) is reported in the paper. A discovery cohort of about a hundred patients, about 40 with Graves' ophthalmopathy and roughly 59 with stable Graves' hyperthyroidism, was used to find distinguishing TCR V-J signatures. After sampling, hyperthyroidism patients received methimazole starting at 30 mg daily, and ophthalmopathy patients received high-dose intravenous methylprednisolone. Prospective prediction of ophthalmopathy was tested in an independent validation cohort consisting of 18 to 20 hyperthyroidism patients and 15 to 17 patients who later progressed to ophthalmopathy. Overall study results and their limits: Blood samples also contained most of the expanded thyroid clonotypes (frequency above 0.001), which suggests that blood repertoires may reflect thyroid immune responses. In validation, progression to ophthalmopathy was predicted by the model with nearly 71% sensitivity and about 72% specificity, a median of approximately 6.5 months before onset. No statistical method was used to set the sample size in advance, and investigators knew the group allocation. Ophthalmopathy was separated from stable hyperthyroidism by a 13 V-J signature model, with 85% to 90% sensitivity and roughly 81% specificity obtained in cross-validation and 80%/75% obtained in testing.

This clonotype was seen many times. Its antigen remains unidentified. No clone much larger than this one lies a single base away; base qualities are absent. The TCR beta CDR3 regions were amplified from RNA transcripts. The TCR CDR3 was subjected to a first round of RT-PCR using the HTBI primer set and the Qiagen OneStep RT-PCR kit. A second multiplex PCR round built the libraries, followed by size selection and purification. Paired-end sequencing of the libraries was performed with 100 bp reads on an Illumina HiSeq2000. The study's processing was this. SOAPnuke was used to process the raw data, removing reads that contained adapters or uncalled bases, had a mean Phred below 15, or lacked an exact match to the constant primer or identifier. COPE v1.2.5 was used to merge high-quality paired reads, and clonotypes were defined as unique nucleotide sequences. MiTCR v1.1 was used to align clonotypes to the IMGT TRBV, TRBD and TRBJ reference segments. Only V-J combinations with frequency above 0.0001, covering approximately 99% of repertoires, were analysed. The TCS score was defined as the ratio of F50 (clonal expansion) to E x V (chaos), calculated using BLOSUM62-based TCRdist between CDR3 peptides within each V-J. Welch's t-statistics and random forest reduced 500 to 550 V-J features to fewer than 15, which were used in a naive Bayes classifier (R e1071). The similarity between thyroid and blood repertoires was quantified using the Morisita-Horn index. The public reads were run again by TCRdb, first through fastp at Q25 and then through MiXCR, and only productive beta chains were kept. Each entry is one CDR3 protein sequence, shown with its most common DNA and genes. TCRdb's processing, not the study's, gives the V and J calls here. For this sample there are hundreds of thousands of distinct CDR3 sequences; around 38% appear just once. More than 7% of the sample comes from the top ten.

The germline V gene (reference sequence) supplies CDR1 SEHNR and CDR2 FQNEAQ. V sheds 7 bases and J sheds 4 bases, leaving 16 bases between their ends. From cysteine to phenylalanine, the CDR3 is 14 amino acids long. CDR3 DNA is the only sequence kept; it has 42 bases, read in frame from the first base. Stable Graves' hyperthyroidism was defined as the absence of progression to ophthalmopathy over 18 months of follow-up. Hyperthyroidism patients were newly diagnosed, had a disease duration of under 2 months, and were aged 18 to 65 years. Patients with uncontrolled infections, other autoimmune diseases, pregnancy or lactation were excluded. Diagnoses were established on the basis of clinical symptoms, serum thyroxine and TRAb, thyroid ultrasound, and orbital computed tomography. PBMCs were separated from around 9.1 ml of fresh peripheral blood using Ficoll-Paque density gradient centrifugation. Total RNA was extracted using Trizol reagent, and RNA quality was assessed on an Agilent 2100 Bioanalyzer.

This chain joins TRBV7-9 to TRBJ1-1; a confident D gene designation cannot be given. The receptor was isolated from a man between 18 and 29 years old with Graves' hyperthyroidism. The sample comprised blood. The CDR3 sequence is CASTQVGDRTEAFF. Here is the DNA: TGTGCCAGCACCCAAGTTGGGGATCGCACTGAAGCTTTCTTT.